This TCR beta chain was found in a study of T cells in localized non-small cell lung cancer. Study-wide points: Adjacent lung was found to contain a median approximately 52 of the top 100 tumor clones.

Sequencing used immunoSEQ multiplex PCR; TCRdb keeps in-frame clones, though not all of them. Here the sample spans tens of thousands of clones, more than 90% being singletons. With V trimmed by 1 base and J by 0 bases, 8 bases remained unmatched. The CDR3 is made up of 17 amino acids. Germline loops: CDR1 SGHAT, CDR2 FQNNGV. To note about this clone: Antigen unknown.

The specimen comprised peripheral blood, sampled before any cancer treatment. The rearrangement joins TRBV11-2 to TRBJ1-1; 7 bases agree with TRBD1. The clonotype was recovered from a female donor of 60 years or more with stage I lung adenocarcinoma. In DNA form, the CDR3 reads TGTGCCAGCAGCTTAGGAGGGGGCGGTTGGTTGAACACTGAAGCTTTCTTT. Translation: CASSLGGGGWLNTEAFF.